This TCR beta chain was profiled in a study of blood T cell repertoires in COVID-19 (dated by TCRdb to 2019 to 2021). As for the study more broadly: Samples from collaborators originated in the United States, Italy and Spain and spanned both the acute and convalescent phases of COVID-19. The material from the prospective study consisted of cDNA or gDNA derived from T cells, B-cell-depleted T cells, or PBMCs. Deeply sampled blood TCRbeta repertoires from subjects exposed to, actively infected with, or recovered from COVID-19 were included in the dataset. The repertoires were made available in a free public database intended to serve as a resource for research on the immune response to SARS-CoV-2. The samples were drawn from the first 160 participants of the ongoing ImmuneRACE study and from 1,254 subjects provided by 6 global collaborators. The sample metadata nearly always contained a de-identified subject ID, COVID-19 status, age in years and sex. Where HLA class I and class II types were available, the types were taken from metadata supplied by the sample provider, not from assay-based typing.

Summary of the overall study and its limitations: Clinical and demographic metadata were provided uncurated, with the amount varying by source and participant.

This clone occurred once. This clone's antigen is unknown. One base away there is no much larger clone; base qualities are not given. Relative to germline, V is 3 bases shorter and J is 9 bases shorter, with 6 bases between their ends. Including cysteine and phenylalanine, the CDR3 has 12 amino acids. The sequence is cut down to CDR3 DNA, 36 bases in frame from base 1. TCRbeta CDR3 regions were amplified from genomic DNA by means of the immunoSEQ Assay, a bias-controlled multiplex PCR. As for how the authors treated the data: Nucleated cell counts per sample were estimated from amplification of reference gene primers within the assay. To quantify the absolute abundance of each unique TCRbeta CDR3 rearrangement, sequence reads were collapsed and filtered. Productive Simpson clonality was computed per sample as the square root of Simpson's diversity index over productive rearrangements. TCRdb limited this immuneACCESS table to in-frame rearrangements with V and J called. A share of clones is missing; checked studies link under half to unresolved V genes, and the rest is unexplained. The DNA gave D and trimming, while V, J and clone size come from that table. This sample holds 250,000 to 300,000 clones; approximately 81% were observed only once. The ten largest make up roughly 6.7% of the sample.

Participants in the prospective study were enrolled through a virtual design, were aged about 18 to 89 years, and lived in 24 United States geographic areas. In the prospective study, cohorts were assigned on the basis of participant-reported clinical history obtained from a screening survey and a study questionnaire. Exposed participants had been in contact, within 2 weeks of entering the study, with a person who had a PCR-confirmed or clinician-diagnosed case of COVID-19. Mobile phlebotomists in the prospective study collected whole blood, serum and a nasopharyngeal or oropharyngeal swab from every participant. Over a roughly 2-month period, participants in the prospective study had the option of providing additional blood draws and questionnaires. Before DNA extraction, prospective study blood samples were shipped either frozen or at room temperature.

This receptor chain uses TRBV12-3 or TRBV12-4 and TRBJ1-6; the D segment could be TRBD1, given 5 matching bases. The clonotype was recovered from a woman between 50 and 59 years old who had been exposed to COVID-19. Source material: PBMCs or T cells enriched from blood (not recorded which). The CDR3 reads CASSLQGSPLHF. In nucleotide form, the sequence is TGTGCCAGCAGTTTGCAGGGTTCACCCCTCCACTTT.